These 27 T cell receptor beta chains were all obtained from the same sample, sequenced in a study of spatial heterogeneity in lung cancer. Time point meaning: sample taken at primary tumor resection. TCRdb called the 5' RACE reads again in MiXCR, with one record for every CDR3 protein. The sample holds about 16,000 distinct CDR3 sequences, roughly 5.7% seen once. The study's findings and limits: It was found that expanded intratumoral alpha and beta TCR counts tracked tumor mutation counts.

No antigen is known for these receptors. The starting material was lung tumor tissue, obtained at surgery. These receptors all stem from a female donor with early-stage non-small cell lung cancer.

Concerning this clonotype: Since it is a stray read in a library aimed at alpha chains, this beta chain has a size that is not meaningful. V gene TRBV5-1 combines with J gene TRBJ1-1, with D perhaps TRBD1 (6 bases). Germline V CDR1 and CDR2: SGHRS, YFSETQ. V lost 4 bases to trimming and J lost 0 bases, with 10 bases between them. This CDR3 spans 14 amino acids. CDR3 bases: TGCGCCAGCAGCCAGGGACATATGAACACTGAAGCTTTCTTT. Translated: CASSQGHMNTEAFF. The full variable domain, completed using reference TRBV5-1 and TRBJ1-1, is KAGVTQTPRYLIKTRGQQVTLSCSPISGHRSVSWYQQTPGQGLQFLFEYFSETQRNKGNFPGRFSGRQFSNSRSEMNVSTLELGDSALYLCASSQGHMNTEAFFGQGTRLTVV.

The sample holds many counts of this clonotype. The library was prepared for alpha chains; this beta chain is a stray read, so its frequency means little. The gene calls are TRBV20-1 and TRBJ1-4; the match to TRBD1 covers 9 bases. Germline V CDR1 and CDR2: DFQATT, SNEGSKA (reference sequence). J was trimmed by 8 bases and V by 0 bases; bases with no gene match: 7. This CDR3 comprises 15 residues. CDR3 protein: CSARDSGQGREKLFF. The CDR3 nucleotides read TGCAGTGCTAGAGATTCGGGACAGGGCCGAGAAAAACTGTTTTTT.

With regard to this clonotype: A library made for alpha chains picked up this beta chain off target, so its size means little. The chain couples TRBV3-1 to TRBJ2-1; no clear D. V lost 4 bases and J lost 6, with 13 bases in between. CDR3 length: 14 residues. CDR1 is LGHDT and CDR2 is YNNKEL in the germline V gene (reference sequence). The CDR3 sequence: CASSPDSESNEQFF. The CDR3, as DNA: TGTGCCAGCAGCCCCGATTCCGAGTCCAATGAGCAGTTCTTC.

This clonotype was seen ten or more times. This beta chain represents an off-target read in a library built for alpha chains; its size is of limited meaning. The chain recombines TRBV4-1 with TRBJ2-3; 10 bases map to TRBD2. CDR3 length: 15 residues. Trimming at V came to 4 bases and at J to 2 bases, leaving 3 bases not matched to a gene. The V gene's germline CDR1 is MGHRA and CDR2 YSYEKL. The CDR3 is CASSRTSGNTDTQYF. Written as DNA, the CDR3 is TGCGCCAGCAGCCGGACTAGCGGAAACACAGATACGCAGTATTTT.

This clonotype has a count of ten or more. With the library built for alpha chains, this beta chain is off target and its frequency is not meaningful. The chain employs TRBV5-8 and TRBJ1-1; D uncertain. V was shortened by 1 base and J by 0 bases, with 13 bases between the two germline ends. Per germline, CDR1 SGHTS and CDR2 YDEGEE. The CDR3 is made up of 16 amino acids. CDR3: CASSLRIRTVNTEAFF. The CDR3 DNA reads TGTGCCAGCAGCTTGCGGATTCGTACTGTGAACACTGAAGCTTTCTTT.

Regarding this clonotype: This beta chain lies outside the target of a library built for alpha chains; its clone size means little. The V call is TRBV12-3 or TRBV12-4, the J call TRBJ1-1, with 7 bases matching TRBD1. J lost 6 bases, V lost 3 bases, and 7 bases had no gene match. This CDR3 is 14 amino acids long. The CDR3 reads CASSLRGRVAEAFF. The DNA of the CDR3 is TGTGCCAGCAGTTTGAGGGGGCGGGTCGCTGAAGCTTTCTTT.

This clonotype was picked up a small number of times. This beta chain is a stray sequence in a library constructed for alpha chains; its clone size is not meaningful. The CDR3 spells CASRRTGLSETQYF. CDR3 bases: TGTGCCAGCAGAAGGACAGGACTTTCGGAGACCCAGTACTTC. The chain combines TRBV6-5 with TRBJ2-5, with TRBD1 identical over 7 bases. CDR3 size: 14 residues. CDR1 and CDR2 from the germline V gene are MNHEY and SVGAGI. V dropped 6 bases and J dropped 5; count of bases not matched to a gene: 9.

Many counts were recorded for this clonotype. This beta chain is an unintended read in a library built for alpha chains; its size means little. The genes are TRBV29-1 and TRBJ2-7; D assignment may be TRBD1 or TRBD2 (5 bases each). Germline loops: CDR1 SQVTM, CDR2 ANQGSEA. This CDR3 contains 11 residues. Trimming left V 7 bases short and J 7 bases short, with 14 bases between. In nucleotides, the CDR3 is TGCAGCGGGGGGTCAGCAGGAGAGCAGTACTTC. Encoded protein: CSGGSAGEQYF.

To note about this clonotype: Little can be read into the size of this beta chain, an off-target read in a library designed for alpha chains. V is TRBV5-1 and J is TRBJ2-6; no reliable D call. The V gene lost 0 bases and the J gene lost 2 bases, with 9 bases spanning the gap. CDR1 is SGHRS and CDR2 is YFSETQ in the germline V gene. CDR3 length: 16 amino acids. The CDR3 DNA sequence: TGCGCCAGCAGCTTGGAGGGAACGCCTGGGGCCAACGTCCTGACTTTC. Its translation is CASSLEGTPGANVLTF. Looking up the rest from reference TRBV5-1 and TRBJ2-6 gives the full variable domain: KAGVTQTPRYLIKTRGQQVTLSCSPISGHRSVSWYQQTPGQGLQFLFEYFSETQRNKGNFPGRFSGRQFSNSRSEMNVSTLELGDSALYLCASSLEGTPGANVLTFGAGSRLTVL.

With respect to this clonotype: A library prepared for alpha chains yielded this beta chain as an off-target read; its size is of little meaning. The CDR3: CASSMEDRREQYF. DNA of the CDR3: TGTGCCAGCAGCATGGAGGACAGAAGGGAGCAGTACTTC. V and J are TRBV5-4 and TRBJ2-7, with a weak D call TRBD1 (6 bases). Between the trimmed V and J ends, which lost 4 bases and 7 bases, there was a span of 15 bases. CDR3 size: 13 residues. Germline V gene sequence: CDR1 SGHNT, CDR2 YYREEE (reference sequence).

At least ten counts were recorded for this clonotype. This beta chain is off target for a library built for alpha chains, so its abundance means little. The rearrangement joins TRBV20-1 to TRBJ1-1; perhaps TRBD1 as D (5 bases). The V gene's germline CDR1 is DFQATT and CDR2 SNEGSKA (reference sequence). V lost 2 bases and J 1 base, leaving 11 bases between the germline ends. The CDR3 runs 14 residues. CDR3 bases: TGCAGTGCTAGATCCGGGACCGCGAACACTGAAGCTTTCTTT. Its translation is CSARSGTANTEAFF.

In this sample, this clonotype turned up many times. This beta chain appears as a stray read in a library generated for alpha chains; its size is not informative. The chain links TRBV2 to TRBJ1-5; TRBD1 matches at 8 bases. V trimming: 2 bases; J trimming: 1 base; junction bases outside the gene matches: 1. The V gene's germline CDR1 is SNHLY and CDR2 FYNNEI. The CDR3 sequence is 15 residues long. CDR3 nucleotide sequence: TGTGCCAGCAGTGAACAGGGGGCGAGCAATCAGCCCCAGCATTTT. Residues: CASSEQGASNQPQHF.

This clonotype has at least ten counts. The library was designed around alpha chains, so this beta chain is a stray read whose abundance carries little weight. This chain joins TRBV20-1 and TRBJ2-1, with 10 bases aligning to TRBD2. The V segment lost 5 bases and the J segment 8 bases; nucleotides outside the gene matches: 3. The length of the CDR3 is 12 residues. The germline CDR1 and CDR2 sequences are DFQATT and SNEGSKA (reference sequence). CDR3 DNA: TGCAGTGCTGGGACTAGCGTGCATGAGCAGTTCTTC. It specifies CSAGTSVHEQFF.

This clonotype was found many times. For a library built for alpha chains, this beta chain is a stray read; little rests on its size. This sequence joins TRBV27 and TRBJ1-1; D may be TRBD1 (5 bases). Germline CDR1 is MNHEY and CDR2 is SMNVEV (reference sequence). V was shortened by 6 bases and J by 11 bases, with 25 bases between the two germline ends. This CDR3 is built from 15 residues. The CDR3 coding sequence is TGTGCCAGCAGACGCGGGACGGGTCCCTCACTTCTCGCTTTCTTT. Translation gives CASRRGTGPSLLAFF.

This clonotype counts as medium-sized. The library was prepared for alpha chains; this beta chain is a stray read, so its frequency means little. V gene TRBV7-3 combines with J gene TRBJ2-2; perhaps TRBD1 as D (6 bases). Germline CDR1 reads SGHTA; CDR2 reads FQGTGA. The CDR3 is 15 amino acids. Trimming shortened V by 3 bases and J by 0 bases, and 8 bases separated the two germline ends. Here the CDR3 DNA reads TGTGCCAGCAGCTTCGGGACACCGAACACCGGGGAGCTGTTTTTT. It is translated as CASSFGTPNTGELFF.

This clonotype was recorded at least ten times. As an off-target read in a library built for alpha chains, this beta chain has a frequency of little significance. This rearrangement joins TRBV18 to TRBJ2-1; 7 bases agree with TRBD1. CDR1 is KGHSH, CDR2 LQKENI, per germline. V gave up 5 bases and J gave up 5 bases; unmatched junction bases: 6. The CDR3 consists of 14 residues. CDR3 sequence (DNA): TGTGCCAGCTCAGGAATGGACAGGAACAATGAGCAGTTCTTC. It specifies CASSGMDRNNEQFF. The complete variable domain, with remaining parts taken from reference TRBV18 and TRBJ2-1, reads NAGVMQNPRHLVRRRGQEARLRCSPMKGHSHVYWYRQLPEEGLKFMVYLQKENIIDESGMPKERFSAEFPKEGPSILRIQQVVRGDSAAYFCASSGMDRNNEQFFGPGTRLTVL.

This clonotype was counted at least ten times. Being off target in a library aimed at alpha chains, this beta chain has a size of little meaning. The gene calls are TRBV30 and TRBJ2-2; D perhaps matches TRBD1 (5 bases). Between the trimmed V and J ends, which lost 2 bases and 1 base, there was a span of 14 bases. This CDR3 region has 16 residues. Germline V gene sequence: CDR1 GTSNPN, CDR2 SVGIG (reference sequence). In DNA, the CDR3 is TGTGCCTGGAGTTATACCAGACAGCGGAACACCGGGGAGCTGTTTTTT. The encoded protein is CAWSYTRQRNTGELFF. The variable domain in full, with the rest retrieved from reference TRBV30 and TRBJ2-2, is SQTIHQWPATLVQPVGSPLSLECTVEGTSNPNLYWYRQAAGRGLQLLFYSVGIGQISSEVPQNLSASRPQDRQFILSSKKLLLSDSGFYLCAWSYTRQRNTGELFFGEGSRLTVL.

This clonotype appeared many times. This beta chain is an unintended read in a library built for alpha chains; its size means little. This chain joins TRBV28 and TRBJ2-3; 8 nucleotides line up with TRBD2. J was trimmed by 8 bases and V by 6 bases; bases with no gene match: 13. This CDR3 region has 15 residues. CDR1 is MDHEN and CDR2 is SYDVKM in the germline V gene. This CDR3 reads CASSPVSGGDFTQYF. In DNA form, the CDR3 reads TGTGCCAGCAGCCCCGTTTCGGGAGGGGACTTTACGCAGTATTTT.

By share of the sample, this clonotype is medium-sized (0.01 to 0.1%). A library prepared for alpha chains yielded this beta chain as an off-target read; its size is of little meaning. V is TRBV4-2 and J is TRBJ1-4; D perhaps matches TRBD1 (5 bases). Germline assignment: CDR1 LGHNA and CDR2 YNFKEQ. V was shortened by 1 base and J by 8 bases, with 11 bases between the two germline ends. This CDR3 spans 14 amino acids. CDR3 in amino acids: CASSQGQGGEKLFF. The CDR3, as DNA: TGTGCCAGCAGCCAAGGCCAGGGAGGGGAAAAACTGTTTTTT.

In its sample, this clonotype was seen many times. The library was designed around alpha chains, so this beta chain is a stray read whose abundance carries little weight. The CDR3 DNA reads as TGTGCCACCAGCAGATTGAGCGGGAGTGGTGCAGATACGCAGTATTTT. Protein product: CATSRLSGSGADTQYF. This chain joins TRBV15 and TRBJ2-3; 8 bases fit TRBD2. Germline CDR1 is LNHNV and CDR2 is YYDKDF (reference sequence). Trimming at V came to 2 bases and at J to 4 bases, leaving 8 bases not matched to a gene. This CDR3 spans 16 amino acids.

This clonotype was seen at least ten times. This beta chain was picked up by a library intended for alpha chains and is off target, so its count carries little meaning. CDR3 coding DNA: TGCAGTGCTAGACAGCGAATGAATGAGCAGTTCTTC. This gives the protein CSARQRMNEQFF. This chain connects TRBV20-1 to TRBJ2-1; no reliable D call. Trimming took 2 bases from V and 7 from J, leaving 9 bases between them. Per germline, CDR1 DFQATT and CDR2 SNEGSKA (reference sequence). CDR3 length equals 12 residues.

This clonotype was recorded at least ten times. Found in a library prepared for alpha chains, this beta chain is an off-target read, and its abundance has little meaning. The chain has TRBV12-3 or TRBV12-4 and TRBJ2-5; 9 nucleotides agree with TRBD1. V lost 2 bases to trimming and J lost 1 base; unmatched junction nucleotides: 2. The length of the CDR3 is 15 residues. The CDR3 reads CASSLWDRVQETQYF. Written as DNA, the CDR3 is TGTGCCAGCAGTTTATGGGACAGGGTCCAAGAGACCCAGTACTTC.

This clonotype was found a few times. The library was prepared for alpha chains; this beta chain is a stray read, so its frequency means little. The V gene is TRBV2, the J gene TRBJ2-4; 12 bases map to TRBD2. The CDR3 is 20 residues long. The J segment lost 3 bases and the V segment lost 7 bases, leaving 19 bases of the junction unmatched. The germline CDR1 and CDR2 sequences are SNHLY and FYNNEI. Written as DNA, the CDR3 is TGTGCCAGCAACTATCAACCGAGACTAGCGGGAGAATTTGTCAAAAACATTCAGTACTTC. Translated: CASNYQPRLAGEFVKNIQYF.

This clonotype appeared many times. The library was designed around alpha chains, so this beta chain is a stray read whose abundance carries little weight. The rearrangement links TRBV18 to TRBJ2-7; TRBD1 aligns across 7 bases. CDR1 and CDR2 from the germline V gene are KGHSH and LQKENI. This CDR3 contains 14 residues. The J segment lost 4 bases and the V segment lost 3 bases, leaving 6 bases of the junction unmatched. CDR3 protein: CASSPPADRYEQYF. CDR3 DNA sequence: TGTGCCAGCTCACCCCCCGCGGACAGGTACGAGCAGTACTTC.

About this clonotype itself: This beta chain slipped into a library made for alpha chains as a stray read, so its size is not meaningful. The chain is built from TRBV5-1 and TRBJ1-5; D is perhaps TRBD1 (5 bases). CDR1 SGHRS and CDR2 YFSETQ come from the germline V gene. The V gene lost 0 bases and the J gene lost 7 bases, with 11 bases spanning the gap. The CDR3 sequence is 14 residues long. This CDR3 reads CASSLGGDGQPQHF. CDR3 DNA sequence: TGCGCCAGCAGCTTGGGAGGGGACGGGCAGCCCCAGCATTTT. Based on the CDR3 plus reference TRBV5-1 and TRBJ1-5, the full variable domain is KAGVTQTPRYLIKTRGQQVTLSCSPISGHRSVSWYQQTPGQGLQFLFEYFSETQRNKGNFPGRFSGRQFSNSRSEMNVSTLELGDSALYLCASSLGGDGQPQHFGDGTRLSIL.

By share of the sample, this clonotype is medium-sized. For a library built for alpha chains, this beta chain is a stray read; little rests on its size. The V gene is TRBV9, the J gene TRBJ2-1; weak D call: TRBD2 (6 bases). The CDR3 has 16 residues. Trimming left V 0 bases short and J 0 bases short, with 10 bases between. Germline V gene data show CDR1 as SGDLS and CDR2 as YYNGEE. CDR3 coding DNA: TGTGCCAGCAGCGTAGGGGGTAGCGGCTCCTACAATGAGCAGTTCTTC. Residues: CASSVGGSGSYNEQFF.

This clonotype is medium-sized (0.01 to 0.1%) in the sample. The library was built for alpha chains, so this beta chain is an off-target read and its size means little. The chain has TRBV19 and TRBJ2-1; D remains ambiguous. This CDR3 is 11 amino acids long. Germline loops: CDR1 LNHDA, CDR2 SQIVND (reference sequence). Trimming shortened V by 4 bases and J by 2 bases, and 0 bases separated the two germline ends. CDR3 residues: CASSTYNEQFF. The CDR3 DNA sequence: TGTGCCAGTAGTACCTACAATGAGCAGTTCTTC.